A single TCR beta chain is shown here with its context. Its binding antigen is unknown. No qualities accompany the bases; no much larger clone lies one base away. These data are taken from a study of T cell responses to AZD1222 COVID-19 vaccine (TCRdb year 2021). Study-wide context: Because spike-specific TCR depth and breadth did not differ between the two schedules, AZD1222 recipients who got a second dose at roughly 4 weeks were pooled with those who got a second dose at roughly 12 weeks. Trial participants were enrolled by age into 18-55, 56-69 and 70-plus year subgroups, with around 150, 28 and 57 TCR-sequenced participants respectively. TCR sequencing was performed for some 250 trial participants, of whom roughly 200 were given two doses of AZD1222 and about 25 were given two doses of MenACWY control vaccine.

In the paper's terms, the time point label means: baseline before first vaccination. Vaccinee samples were obtained from the UK trials COV001 and COV002, which included a single-blind randomized controlled phase 2/3 trial of AZD1222 (ChAdOx1 nCoV-19) in healthy adults. For TCRbeta chain sequencing, PBMC samples from trial participants were taken at day 0 and at day 28 after the second dose. The CDR3 regions of human TCRbeta chains were analyzed by immunosequencing. The study's own analysis went as follows. Repertoire TCRs were matched against a reference library of SARS-CoV-2-specific TCRs generated with the MIRA antigen-specificity platform. Breadth meant the fraction of unique TCRs that were SARS-CoV-2-associated, whereas depth meant the fraction of total T cells that were SARS-CoV-2-associated. Using the MIRA data, every spike-specific TCR was mapped to the spike region that the TCR reacted to and assigned to either a CD4 or a CD8 class. Log10-transformed breadth and depth values were compared by one-way ANOVA with Sidak's multiple comparisons tests. TCRdb took this table from immuneACCESS and kept in-frame rearrangements with V and J called. Such tables lack part of the clones; where checked against another copy, unresolved V genes explain under half of the gap, and the rest is unexplained. Clone size and V and J calls were adopted from that table, with D and trimming inferred from the DNA. Counted in this sample were about 130,000 clones; roughly 87% of them appeared once. The ten top clones hold 1.4% to 1.5% of the sample.

V trim: 1 base; J trim: 4 bases; unmatched bases: 6. Its CDR3 holds 15 amino acids, cysteine through phenylalanine. Of all the DNA, just the CDR3 is kept, 45 bases in frame from base 1. Taken from the germline V gene, the CDR1 and CDR2 loops are MDHEN and SYDVKM. General conclusions and limits of the study: In the small 56-69-year group, the increase in depth fell short of significance, most likely because of low power. Because no day 14 peak-response samples were available, repertoires were characterized only after the peak T cell response. Reportedly, close to half of the unique spike-specific TCRs recognized epitopes lying outside the regions that are mutated in the B.1.351 and B.1.1.7 variants. CD4 TCRs associated with the vaccine covered the entire spike protein, and the dominant responses were in regions 160-218 and 743-854. Conclusions about previously exposed vaccinees are limited because only six or seven AZD1222 recipients were SARS-CoV-2 seropositive at baseline. After two AZD1222 doses, both the breadth and the depth of spike-specific TCRs were significantly higher than at day 0 and than in MenACWY recipients. Participants were mostly white British and included more females than males, and it was suggested by the authors that clonal diversity may have been underestimated.

The receptor chain draws on TRBV28 and TRBJ1-1; 7 bases in the junction line up with TRBD1. Sequenced here: peripheral blood, sampled on day 0 of AZD1222 vaccination. The TCR sequence derives from an adult in good health. The base sequence is TGTGCCAGCAGTTTATTGAGGGGGCGCGGCACTGAAGCTTTCTTT. This codes for CASSLLRGRGTEAFF. Where the CDR3 stops, the reference TRBV28 and TRBJ1-1 genes take over; the full variable domain is DVKVTQSSRYLVKRTGEKVFLECVQDMDHENMFWYRQDPGLGLRLIYFSYDVKMKEKGDIPEGYSVSREKKERFSLILESASTNQTSMYLCASSLLRGRGTEAFFGQGTRLTVV.